This record concerns one T cell receptor beta chain sequence. Its specificity is not known. This record comes from a study of vaccination and CD4 T cells after COVID-19. The Oncomine TCR Beta short-read assay sequenced DNA from cultured CD4+ T cells. Genomic DNA from cultured CD4+ T cells was extracted. MiXCR, applied by TCRdb to the PCR reads, yields one record per CDR3 protein. The data show around 26,000 distinct CDR3 sequences, 40% to 55% seen once. Germline V gene sequence: CDR1 KGHDR, CDR2 SFDVKD. The V and J ends lost 5 bases and 8 bases respectively, with 9 bases between them. This CDR3 comprises 12 residues. Specified treatment: approximately 9-day PBMC culture with coronavirus spike peptide pools or control peptides (ViraFEST assay). TCR sequencing followed the expansion of antigen-specific T cells with peptide pools in ViraFEST.

The clonotype was recovered from a human donor who received a COVID-19 vaccine. Sequenced here: CD4+ T cells from blood, cultured in vitro, sampled before SARS-CoV-2 vaccination. The chain recombines TRBV24-1 with TRBJ2-1; weak D call: TRBD1 (5 bases). CDR3 in amino acids: CATSGQGYEQFF. The CDR3 DNA reads as TGTGCCACCAGTGGCCAGGGCTATGAGCAGTTCTTC.